This T cell receptor beta chain is from a study of T-cell memory formation after mild COVID-19. The study's findings and limits: The study detected some responding clones in pre-infection memory, suggesting cross-reactive memory joined. Contracting CD4+ clones sat mainly in CM and EM; CD8+ in EMRA.

The V end was cut by 1 base, the J end by 4 bases, with 9 bases between. The CDR3 contains 14 residues. Per the germline V gene, CDR1 is ENHRY and CDR2 is SYGVKD. After 5'RACE with constant-segment primers, TCR alpha and TCR beta cDNA libraries carrying sample barcodes and UMIs were obtained. In TCRdb, the 5' RACE reads were re-called with MiXCR into one record per CDR3 protein. The table has about 270,000 distinct CDR3 sequences, 15% to 19% seen once. On this clonotype: Its matching antigen is unknown.

The genes are TRBV10-3 and TRBJ2-3, with unresolved D. What was sequenced was PBMCs or a T cell subset sorted from them (not recorded which). This clonotype originated in an adult woman who had mild COVID-19 (a few samples of this study predate the infection). Cell type and time point are not known. DNA of the CDR3: TGTGCCATCAGTGAGTTACAAACTTCAGATACGCAGTATTTT. Translation: CAISELQTSDTQYF.